The rows below give T cell receptor beta chains drawn from one sample of a study of breast tumors, draining lymph nodes, adjacent tissues. TCRdb passed the multiplex PCR reads through MiXCR, listing each CDR3 protein once. Altogether approximately 100,000 distinct CDR3 sequences are present, under 40% being singletons, with the ten largest covering approximately 5%. Input material: axillary lymph node tissue. These receptors came from a female donor with breast cancer. Some clones in this sample may be carry-over from other donors' samples. CDR3s include the opening cysteine and the closing phenylalanine or tryptophan. D genes are given only for firm matches. Size tells how often a clone was seen (once, few, many) or the class of an expanded clone, and some rows leave it out.

v_call	clone_size	j_call	d_call	cdr3_nt	cdr3_aa
TRBV6-5	many	TRBJ1-2	TRBD1	TGTGCCAGCAGTTACGGGCAGGGGGCGCGGTTTGGCTACACCTTC	CASSYGQGARFGYTF
TRBV5-4	many	TRBJ2-3	TRBD2	TGTGCCAGCAGCTGGGCAGCGGGGAGCACAGATACGCAGTATTTT	CASSWAAGSTDTQYF
TRBV28	few	TRBJ2-3	NA	TGTGCCAGCAGTTCCGGACAAACAGATACGCAGTATTTT	CASSSGQTDTQYF
TRBV5-4	many	TRBJ2-5	TRBD2	TGTGCCAGCAGCCGGCGGGGGGACCAAGAGACCCAGTACTTC	CASSRRGDQETQYF
TRBV9	many	TRBJ2-2	NA	TGTGCCAGCAGCGTAGTCTCTCGTGGGACCGGGGAGCTGTTTTTT	CASSVVSRGTGELFF
TRBV5-6	many	TRBJ2-1	NA	TGTGCCAGCAGCCCGAGGGCATCTTACAATGAGCAGTTCTTC	CASSPRASYNEQFF
TRBV3-1	NA	TRBJ2-3	TRBD2	TGTCCCAGCAGCCTTAGCGGGAGGGCTGGCACAGATACGCAGTATTTT	CPSSLSGRAGTDTQYF
TRBV3-1	many	TRBJ2-3	NA	TGTGCCAGCAGCCCCGGGACCACAGATACGCAGTATTTT	CASSPGTTDTQYF
TRBV4-1	many	TRBJ1-5	NA	TGCGCCAGCAGCCAAGTCGTGGGCAATCAGCCCCAGCATTTT	CASSQVVGNQPQHF
TRBV7-9	NA	TRBJ1-6	NA	TGTGCCAGCAGCTTAAATTCAGGGATCTCACCCCTCCACTTT	CASSLNSGISPLHF
TRBV7-2	NA	TRBJ1-2	TRBD1	TGTGCCAGCAGCACCGGGACAGGGGGCTATGGCTACACCTTC	CASSTGTGGYGYTF
TRBV24-1	many	TRBJ2-2	NA	TGTGCCACTACGGACACGAACACCGGGGAGCTGTTTTTT	CATTDTNTGELFF
TRBV12-5	NA	TRBJ2-1	NA	TGTGCTAGTGGTTTCCCGGAGGAGGGGAGTGTCCAGTTCTTC	CASGFPEEGSVQFF
TRBV6-6	many	TRBJ2-7	TRBD2	TGTGCCAGCTCCCCTGGGGGAGGGCGCTACGAGCAGTACTTC	CASSPGGGRYEQYF
TRBV5-8	many	TRBJ2-1	TRBD1	TGTGCCGGCCGGGACAGGGGGAGGAATGAGCAGTTCTTC	CAGRDRGRNEQFF
TRBV6-6	NA	TRBJ2-6	NA	TGTGCCAGCAATACAGGAGATGGAGGGGCCAACGTCCTGACTTTC	CASNTGDGGANVLTF
TRBV6-2/TRBV6-3	NA	TRBJ1-1	TRBD1	TGTGCCAGCAGTGAGACAGGGTGGACTGAAGCTTTCTTT	CASSETGWTEAFF
TRBV10-3	many	TRBJ2-3	TRBD2	TGTGCCATCAGGATTGGGACTAGCGGGATGGATACGCAGTATTTT	CAIRIGTSGMDTQYF
TRBV7-8	many	TRBJ2-2	NA	TGTGCCAGCAGCTTAGCCTCAGGTTTGGAGCTGTTTTTT	CASSLASGLELFF
TRBV19	few	TRBJ2-4	TRBD1	TGTGCCAGTAGTATAGAACAGGGGAAAAACATTCAGTACTTC	CASSIEQGKNIQYF
TRBV28	NA	TRBJ2-1	NA	TGTGCCAGCACTCTAGCTCGGATTATCTACAATGAGCAGTTCTTC	CASTLARIIYNEQFF
TRBV3-2	many	TRBJ2-5	NA	TGTGCCAGCAGCCAAGAGTGGGGGGCGCCCCGGGAGACCCAGTACTTC	CASSQEWGAPRETQYF
TRBV7-9	many	TRBJ1-2	NA	TGTGCCTCAGGGATCGGCTATGGCTACACCTTC	CASGIGYGYTF
TRBV18	many	TRBJ2-1	NA	TGTGCCAGCTCTCAAGGACCAGACTCGGAGCAGTTCTTC	CASSQGPDSEQFF
TRBV4-1	NA	TRBJ1-1	TRBD1	TGCGCCAGCAGCCAAGAGGGGGGGACAGGGGGTGAAGCTTTCTTT	CASSQEGGTGGEAFF
TRBV28	many	TRBJ2-3	TRBD2	TGTGCCAGCAGTTCACCGGGACTAGCGGCAGATACGCAGTATTTT	CASSSPGLAADTQYF
TRBV14	many	TRBJ2-7	TRBD2	TGTGCCAGCAGCCAAGAGGGACTAGCGGCCCTTGGAGGCTACGAGCAGTACTTC	CASSQEGLAALGGYEQYF
TRBV3-1	many	TRBJ2-2	TRBD2	TGTGCCAGCAGCCAAACTTCTGTAGCGGGGGCTAACACCGGGGAGCTGTTTTTT	CASSQTSVAGANTGELFF
TRBV25-1	NA	TRBJ1-5	NA	NA	CASSFYICSAPRQPQHF
TRBV6-5	many	TRBJ2-2	NA	TGTGCCAGCAGTTACGGGTGGATGGGGAACACCGCGAACACCGGGGAGCTGTTTTTT	CASSYGWMGNTANTGELFF
TRBV7-6	many	TRBJ2-7	TRBD1	TGTGCCAGCAGCCCCCAGGACGGACAGGGGTACGAGCAGTACTTC	CASSPQDGQGYEQYF
TRBV19	many	TRBJ1-5	NA	TGTGCCAGTAGTTCCCGGACGGGTTATCAGCCCCAGCATTTT	CASSSRTGYQPQHF
TRBV19	many	TRBJ1-4	TRBD1	TGTGCCAGTTTGGACAGGGGTAATGAAAAACTGTTTTTT	CASLDRGNEKLFF